Listed here are 10 T cell receptor beta chains from one sample, sequenced in a study of cytomegalovirus exposure and HLA in healthy donors. Primers for the PCR totalled 60 Vbeta and 13 Jbeta. TCRdb's table, derived via immunoSEQ multiplex PCR, lists solely in-frame clones and lacks some. The sample yields about 160,000 clones, 80% seen once. Sequenced material: PBMCs. Receptors originate from a male donor in good health and CMV-seropositive.

The chain combines TRBV7-9 with TRBJ2-7; possibly TRBD1 for D (5 bases). This CDR3 contains 14 residues. The V end was cut by 5 bases, the J end by 5 bases, with 16 bases between. Germline V CDR1 and CDR2: SEHNR, FQNEAQ (reference sequence). The CDR3 DNA reads as TGTGCCAGCAGCCGACCCGAGACCAGGGACGAGCAGTACTTC. The encoded protein is CASSRPETRDEQYF.

The V and J genes are TRBV27 and TRBJ2-1, with 8 nucleotides matching TRBD2. This CDR3 has 15 residues. CDR1 is MNHEY and CDR2 is SMNVEV in the germline V gene (reference sequence). After removal of 7 bases from V and 0 bases from J, the junction contained 5 bases not matched to a gene. The CDR3 DNA is TGTGCCAGCACCTGGGGGACTAGCTCCTACAATGAGCAGTTCTTC. Translation gives CASTWGTSSYNEQFF.

This chain connects TRBV6-4 to TRBJ2-1; 9 positions match TRBD2. This CDR3 contains 15 residues. V lost 4 bases, J lost 7 bases, and 8 bases stayed unmatched. From germline, CDR1 is MRHNA and CDR2 SNTAGT. The CDR3 coding sequence is TGTGCCAGCAGTGCCTTAGCGGGAGTGTATAATGAGCAGTTCTTC. Encoded protein: CASSALAGVYNEQFF.

The J gene is TRBJ1-2, the V gene TRBV19, with TRBD1 matching over 8 bases. The germline V gene has CDR1 LNHDA and CDR2 SQIVND (reference sequence). Unmatched junction bases numbered 10, after V lost 7 bases and J lost 0 bases. The CDR3 runs 16 residues. For the CDR3, the DNA is TGTGCCAGTACCGCAAAGACAGGGGCAGCTAACTATGGCTACACCTTC. This gives the protein CASTAKTGAANYGYTF.

Only a few counts were recorded for this clone. This chain connects TRBV27 to TRBJ1-2; the D gene is possibly TRBD1 (5 bases). With 2 bases removed from V and 4 bases from J, the gap between germline ends came to 14 bases. Germline V gene data show CDR1 as MNHEY and CDR2 as SMNVEV (reference sequence). The CDR3 is 15 amino acids. The CDR3 here is CASSLEYGGSYGYTF. CDR3 in DNA: TGTGCCAGCAGTTTAGAATACGGGGGGTCCTATGGCTACACCTTC.

The rearrangement uses TRBV28 and TRBJ1-2, with 8 bases matching TRBD1. This CDR3 has 13 residues. Germline-derived CDR1 and CDR2 are MDHEN and SYDVKM. The V gene end was trimmed by 5 bases and the J gene end by 7 bases; junction bases not matched to a gene: 6. The CDR3 is CASSPDRVRGYTF. For the CDR3, the DNA is TGTGCCAGCAGTCCGGACAGGGTGCGTGGCTACACCTTC.

This chain links TRBV19 with TRBJ1-4, with D perhaps TRBD1 (6 bases). Between the trimmed V and J ends, which lost 4 bases and 3 bases, there was a span of 15 bases. Germline lookup yields CDR1 LNHDA and CDR2 SQIVND (reference sequence). The CDR3 sequence is 16 residues long. The CDR3 DNA reads as TGTGCCAGTAGTAGCGGCCAGGGGCGTGCTAATGAAAAACTGTTTTTT. It codes for CASSSGQGRANEKLFF.

The genes are TRBV9 and TRBJ2-2; TRBD2 matches at 7 bases. Losses at the gene ends were 0 bases for V and 2 bases for J; bases not matched to a gene: 4. Germline V gene lookup returns CDR1 SGDLS and CDR2 YYNGEE. The CDR3 spans 16 residues. CDR3 sequence: CASSVVGGSNTGELFF. For the CDR3, the DNA is TGTGCCAGCAGCGTAGTGGGGGGGAGTAACACCGGGGAGCTGTTTTTT.

This rearrangement joins TRBV27 to TRBJ2-1; the D gene is possibly TRBD2 (6 bases). This CDR3 region has 15 residues. Trimming removed 6 bases from V and 2 bases from J, with 14 bases in between. CDR1 MNHEY and CDR2 SMNVEV come from the germline V gene (reference sequence). The CDR3: CASRSLAEAYNEQFF. The CDR3 coding sequence is TGTGCCAGCAGGAGTTTAGCGGAAGCCTACAATGAGCAGTTCTTC.

This chain connects TRBV5-1 to TRBJ2-2; 14 nucleotides align to TRBD2. This CDR3 is built from 18 residues. V trimming: 0 bases; J trimming: 6 bases; junction bases outside the gene matches: 7. Germline CDR1 and CDR2: SGHRS and YFSETQ. The CDR3 coding sequence is TGCGCCAGCAGCTTGGGGGCCGGGACTAGCGGGAGAGCCGGGGAGCTGTTTTTT. This encodes CASSLGAGTSGRAGELFF.